This T cell receptor beta chain was identified during a study of blood T cell repertoires in COVID-19. Original methodology: Estimated nucleated cell counts came from reference gene primer amplification. TCRdb keeps only in-frame clones here, not all; method: immunoSEQ multiplex PCR. V and J calls and clone size are as listed in that table; D and trimming were resolved from the DNA. The table lists about 370,000 clones, roughly nine tenths of them singletons. CDR1 is MNHEY, CDR2 SVGEGT, per germline. Trimming cost V 5 bases and J 2 bases, with 19 bases left between them. The CDR3 loop spans 16 amino acids.

The chain recombines TRBV6-2 or TRBV6-3 with TRBJ2-7; D is unresolved. The clonotype was recovered from a man aged 18 to 30 who had recovered from COVID-19. Sequences were obtained from PBMCs or T cells enriched from blood (not recorded which). The CDR3 DNA follows: TGTGCCAGCAGTCCAACTCTCACCTCGAAAGCCTACGAGCAGTACTTC. It yields the protein CASSPTLTSKAYEQYF.